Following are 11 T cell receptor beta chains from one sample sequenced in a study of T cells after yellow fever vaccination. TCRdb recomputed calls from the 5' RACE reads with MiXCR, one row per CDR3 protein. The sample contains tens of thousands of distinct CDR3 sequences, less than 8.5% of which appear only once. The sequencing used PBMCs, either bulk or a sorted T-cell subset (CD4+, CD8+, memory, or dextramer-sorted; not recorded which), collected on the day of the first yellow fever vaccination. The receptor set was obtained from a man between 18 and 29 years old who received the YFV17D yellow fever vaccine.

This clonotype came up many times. The CDR3 DNA reads as TGTGCCAGCGCTGCCGGGACAGCCAACAATGAGCAGTTCTTC. Its translation is CASAAGTANNEQFF. The chain combines TRBV6-4 with TRBJ2-1; 7 bases map to TRBD1. Germline trimming cut 8 bases from V and 5 bases from J; bases unmatched to any gene: 9. CDR1 is MRHNA and CDR2 is SNTAGT in the germline V gene. This CDR3 has 14 residues.

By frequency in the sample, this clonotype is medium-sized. This CDR3 reads CASSHSGGPVRGGFF. CDR3 DNA sequence: TGTGCCAGCAGCCACAGCGGGGGCCCCGTCCGGGGAGGGTTCTTC. The rearrangement joins TRBV11-2 to TRBJ2-1; 8 nucleotides align to TRBD2. The J segment lost 15 bases and the V segment lost 5 bases, leaving 18 bases of the junction unmatched. CDR1 is SGHAT and CDR2 is FQNNGV in the germline V gene. This CDR3 contains 15 residues.

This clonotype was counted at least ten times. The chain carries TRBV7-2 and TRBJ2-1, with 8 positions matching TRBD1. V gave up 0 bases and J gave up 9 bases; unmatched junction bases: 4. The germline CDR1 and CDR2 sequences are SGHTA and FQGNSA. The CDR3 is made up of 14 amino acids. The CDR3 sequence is CASSLADRVTEQFF. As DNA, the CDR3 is TGTGCCAGCAGCTTAGCGGACAGGGTGACTGAGCAGTTCTTC.

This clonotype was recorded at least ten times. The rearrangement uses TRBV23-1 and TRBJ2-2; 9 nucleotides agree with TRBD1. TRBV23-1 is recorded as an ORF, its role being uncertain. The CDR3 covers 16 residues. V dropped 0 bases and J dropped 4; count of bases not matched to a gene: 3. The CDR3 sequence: CASSQSGTGTTGELFF. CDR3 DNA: TGCGCCAGCAGTCAATCGGGGACAGGGACCACCGGGGAGCTGTTTTTT.

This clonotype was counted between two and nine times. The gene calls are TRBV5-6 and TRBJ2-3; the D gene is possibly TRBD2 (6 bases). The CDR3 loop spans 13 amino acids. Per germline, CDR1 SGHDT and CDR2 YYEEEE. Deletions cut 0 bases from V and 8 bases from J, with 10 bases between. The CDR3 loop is CASSLEGGGTQYF. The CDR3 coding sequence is TGTGCCAGCAGCTTGGAGGGAGGCGGTACGCAGTATTTT.

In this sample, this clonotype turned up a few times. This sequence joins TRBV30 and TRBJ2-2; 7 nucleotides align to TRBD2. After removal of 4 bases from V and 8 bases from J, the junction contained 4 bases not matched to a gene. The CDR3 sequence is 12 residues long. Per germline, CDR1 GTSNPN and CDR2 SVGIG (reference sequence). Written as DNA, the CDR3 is TGTGCCTGGAATCGCGGGGGAGGGGAGCTGTTTTTT. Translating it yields CAWNRGGGELFF.

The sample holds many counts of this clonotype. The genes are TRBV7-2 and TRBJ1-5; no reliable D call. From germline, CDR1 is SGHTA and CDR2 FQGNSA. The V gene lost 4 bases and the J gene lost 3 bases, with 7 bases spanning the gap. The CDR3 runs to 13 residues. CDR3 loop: CASSWVNNQPQHF. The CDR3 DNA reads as TGTGCCAGCAGCTGGGTCAACAATCAGCCCCAGCATTTT.

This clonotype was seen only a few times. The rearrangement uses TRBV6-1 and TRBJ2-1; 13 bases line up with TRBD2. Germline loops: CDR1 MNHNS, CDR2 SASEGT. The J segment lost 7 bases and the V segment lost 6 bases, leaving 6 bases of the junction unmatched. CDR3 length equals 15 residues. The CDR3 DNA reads TGTGCCAGCAGCCCAAGGACTAGCGGGAGTAATGAGCAGTTCTTC. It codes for CASSPRTSGSNEQFF.

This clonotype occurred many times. Written as DNA, the CDR3 is TGTGCCAGCAGTCCCCGGACAGGTGTAGGGTCACCCCTCCACTTT. Translation: CASSPRTGVGSPLHF. The chain employs TRBV28 and TRBJ1-6; the match to TRBD1 covers 7 bases. V shed 5 bases, J shed 10 bases, and the junction held 11 bases outside the gene matches. From germline, CDR1 is MDHEN and CDR2 SYDVKM. The CDR3 is 15 residues long.

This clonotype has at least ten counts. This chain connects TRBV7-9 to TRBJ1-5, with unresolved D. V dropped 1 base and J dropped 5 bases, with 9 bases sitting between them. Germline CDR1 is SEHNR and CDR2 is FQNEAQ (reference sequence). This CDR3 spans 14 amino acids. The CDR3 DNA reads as TGTGCCAGCAGCTTAGGGCAGGACCATCAGCCCCAGCATTTT. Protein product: CASSLGQDHQPQHF.

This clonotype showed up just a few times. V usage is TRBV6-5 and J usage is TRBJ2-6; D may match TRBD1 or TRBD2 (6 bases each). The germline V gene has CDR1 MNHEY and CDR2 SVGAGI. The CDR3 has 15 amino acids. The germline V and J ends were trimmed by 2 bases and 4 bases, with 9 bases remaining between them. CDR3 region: CASSYGGTGANVLTF. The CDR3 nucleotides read TGTGCCAGCAGTTACGGAGGGACAGGGGCCAACGTCCTGACTTTC.